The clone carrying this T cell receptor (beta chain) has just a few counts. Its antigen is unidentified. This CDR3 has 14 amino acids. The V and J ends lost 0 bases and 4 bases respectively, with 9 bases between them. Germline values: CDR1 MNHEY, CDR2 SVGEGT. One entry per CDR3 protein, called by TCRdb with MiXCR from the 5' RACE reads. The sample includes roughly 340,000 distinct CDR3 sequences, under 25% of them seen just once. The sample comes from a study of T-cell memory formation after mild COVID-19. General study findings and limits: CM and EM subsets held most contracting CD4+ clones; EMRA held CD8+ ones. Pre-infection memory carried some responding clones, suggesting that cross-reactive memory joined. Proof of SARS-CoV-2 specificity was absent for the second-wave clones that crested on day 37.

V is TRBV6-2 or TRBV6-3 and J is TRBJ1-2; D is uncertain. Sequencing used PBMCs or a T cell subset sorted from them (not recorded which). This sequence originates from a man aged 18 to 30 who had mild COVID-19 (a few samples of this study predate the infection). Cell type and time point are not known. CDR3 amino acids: CASSYSADPYGYTF. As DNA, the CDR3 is TGTGCCAGCAGTTACTCGGCGGACCCCTATGGCTACACCTTC.